One sample yielded the 30 T cell receptor beta chains listed below, sequenced in a study of resident and recirculating memory T cells in vitiligo. The data were produced by immunoSEQ multiplex PCR, yet TCRdb's version contains in-frame clones alone and is incomplete. The sample has some 70,000 clones, approximately 90% seen once. Specimen: blood. The origin of the receptors is a male donor with vitiligo.

The chain couples TRBV6-5 to TRBJ1-6; 8 bases are shared with TRBD1. This CDR3 comprises 15 residues. Germline V gene lookup returns CDR1 MNHEY and CDR2 SVGAGI. Trimming took 6 bases from V and 7 from J; bases not matched to a gene: 8. CDR3 in amino acids: CASSETGGQNSPLHF. CDR3 nucleotide sequence: TGTGCCAGCAGCGAAACAGGGGGTCAGAATTCACCCCTCCACTTT.

This clone was seen once. The chain joins TRBV27 to TRBJ1-2; 7 positions agree with TRBD1. Germline V lookup: CDR1 MNHEY, CDR2 SMNVEV (reference sequence). Trimming at V came to 11 bases and at J to 4 bases, leaving 4 bases not matched to a gene. This CDR3 region has 11 residues. The DNA of the CDR3 is TGTGCCGTACAGGGGAGCTATGGCTACACCTTC. It yields the protein CAVQGSYGYTF.

Points on this clone: The germline gene is not matched at one end of the junction; a read error may be the cause. V is TRBV6-5 and J is TRBJ1-1, with D unresolved. Germline CDR1 and CDR2: MNHEY and SVGAGI. The CDR3 is 14 residues long. The CDR3 region has the DNA TGTGCCAGCACCCTCAGGAGGAGGAACGCTGAAGCTTTCTTT. Translation: CASTLRRRNAEAFF.

The chain uses TRBV4-3 and TRBJ2-1; 10 bases agree with TRBD1. V shed 0 bases, J shed 6 bases, and the junction held 5 bases outside the gene matches. The CDR3 has 16 residues. Germline lookup yields CDR1 LGHNA and CDR2 YSLEER. CDR3 nucleotides: TGCGCCAGCAGCCAAGACCCAGGACAGGGGGGCAATGAGCAGTTCTTC. It translates to CASSQDPGQGGNEQFF.

This clone appeared a single time. CDR3 residues: CASSQDENRWVANTGELFF. CDR3 coding DNA: TGCGCCAGCAGCCAAGATGAAAACAGGTGGGTCGCGAACACCGGGGAGCTGTTTTTT. The J gene is TRBJ2-2, the V gene TRBV4-3; tentative D call: TRBD1 (5 bases). There are 19 residues in the CDR3. Looked up from germline, CDR1 is LGHNA and CDR2 is YSLEER. Trimming left V 0 bases short and J 0 bases short, with 17 bases between.

V usage is TRBV6-5 and J usage is TRBJ1-6; 11 positions match TRBD1. J lost 7 bases, V lost 10 bases, and 6 bases had no gene match. Germline loops: CDR1 MNHEY, CDR2 SVGAGI. CDR3 length: 14 amino acids. The CDR3 region has the DNA TGTGCCACCTCCGGGACAGGGGGGAATTCACCCCTCCACTTT. Translating it yields CATSGTGGNSPLHF.

The V and J genes are TRBV4-1 and TRBJ2-1; possible D gene TRBD2, 6 bases. The CDR3 consists of 15 residues. Trimming removed 4 bases from V and 0 bases from J, with 10 bases in between. Germline V gene data show CDR1 as MGHRA and CDR2 as YSYEKL. CDR3 region: CASSPDGSSYNEQFF. Here the CDR3 DNA reads TGCGCCAGCAGCCCGGACGGGAGCTCCTACAATGAGCAGTTCTTC.

The J gene is TRBJ1-1, the V gene TRBV6-5; possible D gene TRBD1, 5 bases. In germline, CDR1 is MNHEY, CDR2 SVGAGI. The CDR3 is 14 amino acids. The germline V and J ends were trimmed by 5 bases and 3 bases, with 13 bases remaining between them. The CDR3, as DNA: TGTGCCAGCAGTGACGGGGGAATGGACACTGAAGCTTTCTTT. Amino acids: CASSDGGMDTEAFF.

V usage is TRBV7-2 and J usage is TRBJ2-7; 7 bases align to TRBD2. The length of the CDR3 is 13 residues. J was trimmed by 3 bases and V by 5 bases; bases with no gene match: 4. In germline, CDR1 is SGHTA, CDR2 FQGNSA. DNA of the CDR3: TGTGCCAGCAGCCCCGGCGGGGGCTACGAGCAGTACTTC. Translation: CASSPGGGYEQYF.

The chain employs TRBV19 and TRBJ2-3, with D possibly being TRBD2 (6 bases). The CDR3 consists of 15 residues. Looked up from germline, CDR1 is LNHDA and CDR2 is SQIVND (reference sequence). Deletions cut 6 bases from V and 3 bases from J, with 16 bases between. This chain's CDR3 is CASRNRGIGTDTQYF. The CDR3 coding sequence is TGTGCCAGTAGGAACCGCGGGATAGGAACAGATACGCAGTATTTT. Based on the CDR3 plus reference TRBV19 and TRBJ2-3, the full variable domain is DGGITQSPKYLFRKEGQNVTLSCEQNLNHDAMYWYRQDPGQGLRLIYYSQIVNDFQKGDIAEGYSVSREKKESFPLTVTSAQKNPTAFYLCASRNRGIGTDTQYFGPGTRLTVL.

The rearrangement uses TRBV6-4 and TRBJ1-6; possibly TRBD1 for D (6 bases). Germline V gives CDR1 MRHNA, CDR2 SNTAGT. The CDR3 totals 13 residues. Trimming pared 4 bases from V and 9 bases from J, leaving 10 bases between. The CDR3 sequence is CASSAGAGSPLHF. The DNA for the CDR3 is TGTGCCAGCAGTGCAGGGGCGGGTTCACCCCTCCACTTT.

CDR3 protein: CASSTWTGAGNTIYF. The CDR3 DNA sequence: TGTGCCAGCAGCACTTGGACAGGGGCTGGAAACACCATATATTTT. The gene calls are TRBV9 and TRBJ1-3; 9 bases map to TRBD1. Germline CDR1 is SGDLS and CDR2 is YYNGEE. The ends lost 4 bases at V and 2 bases at J; junction bases unmatched: 4. The CDR3 extends over 15 amino acids.

V is TRBV5-6 and J is TRBJ1-2; maybe TRBD1 (6 bases). Between the trimmed V and J ends, which lost 4 bases and 2 bases, there was a span of 15 bases. CDR3 length equals 15 residues. CDR1 SGHDT and CDR2 YYEEEE come from the germline V gene. The CDR3: CASSQIGQTNYGYTF. For the CDR3, the DNA is TGTGCCAGCAGCCAAATCGGACAGACGAACTATGGCTACACCTTC.

The chain links TRBV28 to TRBJ1-2; D might be TRBD1 (6 bases). The CDR3 totals 16 residues. In germline, CDR1 is MDHEN, CDR2 SYDVKM. The V gene lost 1 base and the J gene lost 6 bases, with 18 bases spanning the gap. CDR3 DNA sequence: TGTGCCAGCAGTTTATCCCAGGACAGAACGGGTAATGGCTACACCTTC. Translating it yields CASSLSQDRTGNGYTF.

J is TRBJ2-1 and V is TRBV7-2; D is ambiguous. The CDR3 is 11 residues long. V lost 5 bases and J lost 7, with 6 bases in between. The germline V gene encodes CDR1 SGHTA and CDR2 FQGNSA. CDR3 loop: CASSPENEQFF. The CDR3 nucleotides are TGTGCCAGCAGCCCGGAGAATGAGCAGTTCTTC.

The gene calls are TRBV19 and TRBJ1-6; the match to TRBD1 covers 7 bases. This CDR3 has 16 residues. Germline assignment: CDR1 LNHDA and CDR2 SQIVND (reference sequence). Trimming cost V 7 bases and J 4 bases; bases outside gene matches: 10. The CDR3 protein is CASTPGGGAYNSPLHF. The CDR3 nucleotides read TGTGCCAGTACCCCGGGAGGGGGCGCTTATAATTCACCCCTCCACTTT.

This clone was picked up a small number of times. This chain links TRBV2 with TRBJ2-1, with D possibly TRBD2 on 6 matching bases. Trimming shortened V by 5 bases and J by 6 bases, and 8 bases separated the two germline ends. This CDR3 contains 12 residues. Germline CDR1 SNHLY, CDR2 FYNNEI. CDR3 sequence reads: CASSRDFNEQFF. The CDR3 DNA sequence: TGTGCCAGCAGTCGGGACTTCAATGAGCAGTTCTTC.

The chain couples TRBV28 to TRBJ1-6; D call uncertain. This CDR3 comprises 17 residues. The germline gives CDR1 MDHEN, CDR2 SYDVKM. V dropped 3 bases and J dropped 0 bases, with 12 bases sitting between them. Here the CDR3 reads CASSLPIGSSYNSPLHF. The CDR3 DNA sequence: TGTGCCAGCAGTTTGCCCATCGGGAGCTCCTATAATTCACCCCTCCACTTT.

V and J are TRBV4-3 and TRBJ1-2; D perhaps matches TRBD1 (5 bases). Between the trimmed V and J ends, which lost 0 bases and 6 bases, there was a span of 14 bases. CDR1 is LGHNA and CDR2 is YSLEER in the germline V gene. This CDR3 has 15 residues. CDR3: CASSQDGGGRNGYTF. The CDR3 DNA reads as TGCGCCAGCAGCCAAGATGGCGGGGGACGGAATGGCTACACCTTC.

This rearrangement joins TRBV5-6 to TRBJ2-1; D is ambiguous. The CDR3 is made up of 11 amino acids. V lost 1 base and J 8 bases, leaving 4 bases between the germline ends. Germline V gene lookup returns CDR1 SGHDT and CDR2 YYEEEE. CDR3 loop: CASSLSDEQFF. The DNA for the CDR3 is TGTGCCAGCAGCTTGAGCGATGAGCAGTTCTTC.

This rearrangement joins TRBV9 to TRBJ2-2, with 8 nucleotides matching TRBD2. V shed 6 bases and J 5 bases; nucleotides not matched to a gene: 12. The CDR3 extends over 16 amino acids. Germline assignment: CDR1 SGDLS and CDR2 YYNGEE. CDR3 residues: CASTRSGGPGTGELFF. CDR3 nucleotide sequence: TGTGCCAGCACTCGCAGCGGGGGCCCCGGGACCGGGGAGCTGTTTTTT. Together with reference TRBV9 and TRBJ2-2, the CDR3 gives the full variable domain: DSGVTQTPKHLITATGQRVTLRCSPRSGDLSVYWYQQSLDQGLQFLIQYYNGEERAKGNILERFSAQQFPDLHSELNLSSLELGDSALYFCASTRSGGPGTGELFFGEGSRLTVL.

The chain links TRBV11-2 to TRBJ2-7; 13 bases are a match to TRBD2. CDR1 is SGHAT and CDR2 is FQNNGV in the germline V gene. J lost 2 bases, V lost 6 bases, and 4 bases had no gene match. The CDR3 loop spans 15 amino acids. The CDR3, as DNA: TGTGCCAGCAGGGAAACTAGCGGGGGGGCCTACGAGCAGTACTTC. It is translated as CASRETSGGAYEQYF.

A word on this clone: The junction does not match germline at one end; this may be a read error. J is TRBJ2-5 and V is TRBV7-7; D may be TRBD2 (6 bases). Germline loops: CDR1 SSHAT, CDR2 FNYEAQ (reference sequence). There are 14 residues in the CDR3. CDR3 bases: TGTGCTAGCAGCTCTTCCGGGACGGAGGGGACCCAGTACTTC. Protein sequence: CASSSSGTEGTQYF.

The V and J genes are TRBV18 and TRBJ1-2; tentative D call: TRBD1 (5 bases). The CDR3 extends over 15 amino acids. Trimming removed 1 base from V and 5 bases from J, with 14 bases in between. Germline lookup yields CDR1 KGHSH and CDR2 LQKENI. This chain's CDR3 is CASSPREGLAYGYTF. The CDR3 DNA reads as TGTGCCAGCTCACCACGTGAGGGACTAGCATATGGCTACACCTTC.

This clone appeared a single time. The V gene is TRBV5-1, the J gene TRBJ2-1, with a possible D match to TRBD1 (8 bases). Germline assignment: CDR1 SGHRS and CDR2 YFSETQ. The CDR3 totals 15 residues. V gave up 4 bases and J gave up 5 bases, with 16 bases separating them. The CDR3 sequence is CASSLPQGGDNEQFF. In nucleotides, the CDR3 is TGCGCCAGCAGCCTACCACAGGGGGGGGACAATGAGCAGTTCTTC.

This chain joins TRBV7-2 and TRBJ2-1; a possible D gene is TRBD2 (6 bases). The CDR3 is made up of 12 amino acids. Trimming cost V 6 bases and J 8 bases, with 11 bases left between them. In germline, CDR1 is SGHTA, CDR2 FQGNSA. CDR3 region: CASRGEADEQFF. The DNA for the CDR3 is TGTGCCAGCAGGGGGGAGGCAGATGAGCAGTTCTTC.

In DNA, the CDR3 is TGTGCCTGGAGTGTACGAAGGACAGGTAAAGACGGTGAAGCTTTCTTT. It encodes CAWSVRRTGKDGEAFF. The rearrangement uses TRBV30 and TRBJ1-1, with 7 bases fitting TRBD1. J lost 7 bases, V lost 0 bases, and 14 bases had no gene match. CDR3 size: 16 residues. Germline V gene lookup returns CDR1 GTSNPN and CDR2 SVGIG (reference sequence).

The chain has TRBV7-2 and TRBJ2-1; the match to TRBD2 covers 9 bases. V gave up 1 base and J gave up 5 bases; unmatched junction bases: 9. CDR1 SGHTA and CDR2 FQGNSA come from the germline V gene. The CDR3 is 17 residues long. The CDR3: CASSLEGLAFGDNEQFF. The CDR3 DNA sequence: TGTGCCAGCAGCTTAGAGGGACTAGCCTTCGGGGACAATGAGCAGTTCTTC.

The chain combines TRBV6-1 with TRBJ1-5; D not resolved. Trimming cost V 5 bases and J 3 bases, with 11 bases left between them. Germline CDR1 reads MNHNS; CDR2 reads SASEGT. The CDR3 extends over 14 amino acids. The CDR3 sequence is CASSYTIDNQPQHF. The CDR3 region has the DNA TGTGCCAGCAGTTATACTATAGACAATCAGCCCCAGCATTTT.

The chain employs TRBV28 and TRBJ1-5; TRBD1 agrees at 7 bases. Germline V gene data show CDR1 as MDHEN and CDR2 as SYDVKM. V lost 6 bases and J lost 0; bases outside the gene matches: 5. The CDR3 is 15 residues long. This CDR3 reads CASRKGAPSNQPQHF. DNA for the CDR3: TGTGCCAGCAGGAAGGGGGCGCCTAGCAATCAGCCCCAGCATTTT. The full variable domain, completed using reference TRBV28 and TRBJ1-5, is DVKVTQSSRYLVKRTGEKVFLECVQDMDHENMFWYRQDPGLGLRLIYFSYDVKMKEKGDIPEGYSVSREKKERFSLILESASTNQTSMYLCASRKGAPSNQPQHFGDGTRLSIL.